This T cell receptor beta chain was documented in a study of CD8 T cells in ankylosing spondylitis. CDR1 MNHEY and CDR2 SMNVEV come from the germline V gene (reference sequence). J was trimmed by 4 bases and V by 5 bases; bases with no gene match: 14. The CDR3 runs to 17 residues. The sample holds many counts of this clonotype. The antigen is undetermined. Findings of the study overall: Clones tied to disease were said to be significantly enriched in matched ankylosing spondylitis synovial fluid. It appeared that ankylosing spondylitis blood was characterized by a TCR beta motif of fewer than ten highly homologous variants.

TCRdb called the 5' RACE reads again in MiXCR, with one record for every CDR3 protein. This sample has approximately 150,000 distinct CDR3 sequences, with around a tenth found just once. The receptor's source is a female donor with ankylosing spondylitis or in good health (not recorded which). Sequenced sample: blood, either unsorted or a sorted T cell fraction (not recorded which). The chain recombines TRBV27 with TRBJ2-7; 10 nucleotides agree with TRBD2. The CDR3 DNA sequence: TGTGCCAGCAGTCCACTCTCTAGCGGGAGCTGGGGGTACGAGCAGTACTTC. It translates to CASSPLSSGSWGYEQYF.